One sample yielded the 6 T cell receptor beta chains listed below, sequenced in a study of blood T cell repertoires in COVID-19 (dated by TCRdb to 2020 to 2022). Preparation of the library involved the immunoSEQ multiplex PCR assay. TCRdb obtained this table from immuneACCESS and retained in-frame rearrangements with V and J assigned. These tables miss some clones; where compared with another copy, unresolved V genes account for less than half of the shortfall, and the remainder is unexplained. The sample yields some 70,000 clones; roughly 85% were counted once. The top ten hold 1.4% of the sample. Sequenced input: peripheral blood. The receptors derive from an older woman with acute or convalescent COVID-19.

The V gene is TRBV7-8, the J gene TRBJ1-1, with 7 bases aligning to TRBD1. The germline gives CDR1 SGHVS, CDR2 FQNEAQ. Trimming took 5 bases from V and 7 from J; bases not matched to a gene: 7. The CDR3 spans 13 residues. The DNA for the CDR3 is TGTGCCAGCAGCCACCCGACAGGGCGTGAAGCTTTCTTT. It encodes CASSHPTGREAFF. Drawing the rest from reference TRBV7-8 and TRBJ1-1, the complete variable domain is GAGVSQSPRYKVAKRGQDVALRCDPISGHVSLFWYQQALGQGPEFLTYFQNEAQLDKSGLPSDRFFAERPEGSVSTLKIQRTQQEDSAVYLCASSHPTGREAFFGQGTRLTVV.

CDR3 amino acids: CASSLQQGGNSPLHF. CDR3 bases: TGTGCCAGCAGCCTCCAGCAGGGTGGTAATTCACCCCTCCACTTT. The chain uses TRBV9 and TRBJ1-6, with D possibly TRBD1 on 5 matching bases. Germline values: CDR1 SGDLS, CDR2 YYNGEE. Trimming pared 4 bases from V and 6 bases from J, leaving 14 bases between. The CDR3 length is 15 residues.

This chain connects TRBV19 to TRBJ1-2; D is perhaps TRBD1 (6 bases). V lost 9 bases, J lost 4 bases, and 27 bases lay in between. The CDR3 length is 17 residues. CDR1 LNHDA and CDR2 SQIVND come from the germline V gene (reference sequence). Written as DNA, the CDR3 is TGTGCCAGCTCGCCCACCCCAGGGGCCAGGAGAACCTATGGCTACACCTTC. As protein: CASSPTPGARRTYGYTF. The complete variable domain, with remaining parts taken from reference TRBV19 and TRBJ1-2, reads DGGITQSPKYLFRKEGQNVTLSCEQNLNHDAMYWYRQDPGQGLRLIYYSQIVNDFQKGDIAEGYSVSREKKESFPLTVTSAQKNPTAFYLCASSPTPGARRTYGYTFGSGTRLTVV.

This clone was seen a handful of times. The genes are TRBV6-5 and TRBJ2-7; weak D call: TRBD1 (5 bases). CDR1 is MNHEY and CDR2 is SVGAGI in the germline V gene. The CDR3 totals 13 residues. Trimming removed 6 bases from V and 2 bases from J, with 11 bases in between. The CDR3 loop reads CASSQGYPYEQYF. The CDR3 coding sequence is TGTGCCAGCAGCCAGGGTTACCCCTACGAGCAGTACTTC.

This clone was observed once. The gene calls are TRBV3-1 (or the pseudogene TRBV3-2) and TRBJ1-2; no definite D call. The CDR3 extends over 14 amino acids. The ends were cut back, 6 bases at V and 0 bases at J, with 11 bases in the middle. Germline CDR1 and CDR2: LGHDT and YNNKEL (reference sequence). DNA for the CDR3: TGTGCCAGCAGTCCCGGCGGGTCTAACTATGGCTACACCTTC. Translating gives CASSPGGSNYGYTF.

The CDR3 protein is CASSPSRDQPQHF. CDR3 nucleotides: TGTGCCAGCTCACCCTCCAGGGATCAGCCCCAGCATTTT. The chain recombines TRBV18 with TRBJ1-5, with a possible D match to TRBD1 (5 bases). This CDR3 comprises 13 residues. V was shortened by 3 bases and J by 5 bases, with 8 bases between the two germline ends. From germline, CDR1 is KGHSH and CDR2 LQKENI.